This record looks at one TCR beta chain sequence and its context. This sample is drawn from a study of blood T cell repertoires in COVID-19. Across the whole study: Sites in the United States, Italy and Spain provided acute and convalescent COVID-19 samples.

Original handling: Nucleated cell counts were estimated from reference gene primer amplification. Assay used: immunoSEQ multiplex PCR; TCRdb lists only in-frame clones, some missing. V and J calls plus clone size are reproduced from that table; the DNA served to infer D and trimming. The table shows roughly 76,000 clones, with roughly 90% occurring only once. This receptor was obtained from a middle-aged man with acute or convalescent COVID-19. The sequencing input was peripheral blood.

For the CDR3, the DNA is TGTGCCAGCAGCCCGACCCTAACCAGGTACAATGAGCAGTTCTTC. Translation gives CASSPTLTRYNEQFF. V gene TRBV7-6 combines with J gene TRBJ2-1; no definite D call. Trimming left V 5 bases short and J 4 bases short, with 15 bases between. Germline CDR1 is SGHVS and CDR2 is FNYEAQ. This CDR3 comprises 15 residues.